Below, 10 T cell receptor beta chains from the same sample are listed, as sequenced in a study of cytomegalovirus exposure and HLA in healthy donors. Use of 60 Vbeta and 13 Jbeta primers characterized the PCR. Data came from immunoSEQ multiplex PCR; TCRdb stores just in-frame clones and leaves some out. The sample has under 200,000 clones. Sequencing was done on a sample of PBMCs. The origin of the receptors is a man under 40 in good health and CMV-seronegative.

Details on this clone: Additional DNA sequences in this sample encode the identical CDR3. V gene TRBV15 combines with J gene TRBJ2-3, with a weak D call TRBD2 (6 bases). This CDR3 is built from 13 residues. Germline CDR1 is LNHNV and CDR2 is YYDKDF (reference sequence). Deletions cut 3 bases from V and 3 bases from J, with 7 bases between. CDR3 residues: CATSSGGTDTQYF. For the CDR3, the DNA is TGTGCCACCAGCAGCGGAGGGACAGATACGCAGTATTTT.

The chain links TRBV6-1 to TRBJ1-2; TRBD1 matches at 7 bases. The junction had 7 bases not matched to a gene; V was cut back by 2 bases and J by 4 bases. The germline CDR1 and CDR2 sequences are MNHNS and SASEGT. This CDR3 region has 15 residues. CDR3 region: CASSETPGGFYGYTF. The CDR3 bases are TGTGCCAGCAGTGAAACTCCAGGGGGGTTCTATGGCTACACCTTC.

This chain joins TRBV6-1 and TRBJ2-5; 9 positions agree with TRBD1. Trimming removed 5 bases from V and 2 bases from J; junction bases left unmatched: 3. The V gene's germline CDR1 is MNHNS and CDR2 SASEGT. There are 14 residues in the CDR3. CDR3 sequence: CASSRDRGQETQYF. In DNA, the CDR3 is TGTGCCAGCAGTCGAGACAGGGGGCAAGAGACCCAGTACTTC.

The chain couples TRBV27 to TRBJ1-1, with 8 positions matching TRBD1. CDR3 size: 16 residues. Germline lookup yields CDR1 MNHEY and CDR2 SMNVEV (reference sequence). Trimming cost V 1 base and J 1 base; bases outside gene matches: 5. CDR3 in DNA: TGTGCCAGCAGTTTATTGACAGGGGTCGGGAACACTGAAGCTTTCTTT. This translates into CASSLLTGVGNTEAFF.

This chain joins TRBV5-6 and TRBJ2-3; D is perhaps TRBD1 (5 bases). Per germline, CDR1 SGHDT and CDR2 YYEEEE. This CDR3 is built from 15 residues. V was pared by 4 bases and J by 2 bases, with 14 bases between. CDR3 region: CASSRRQTLTDTQYF. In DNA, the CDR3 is TGTGCCAGCAGCCGTAGACAGACCCTCACAGATACGCAGTATTTT.

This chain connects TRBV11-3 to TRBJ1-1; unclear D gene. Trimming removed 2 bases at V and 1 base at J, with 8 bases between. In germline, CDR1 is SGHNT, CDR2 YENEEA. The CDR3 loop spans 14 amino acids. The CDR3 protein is CASSLMGANTEAFF. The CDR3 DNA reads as TGTGCCAGCAGCTTAATGGGCGCGAACACTGAAGCTTTCTTT.

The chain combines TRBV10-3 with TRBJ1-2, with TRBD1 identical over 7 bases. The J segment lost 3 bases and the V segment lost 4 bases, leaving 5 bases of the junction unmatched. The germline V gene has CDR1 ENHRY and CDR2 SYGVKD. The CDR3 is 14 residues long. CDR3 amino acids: CAISGTQGDYGYTF. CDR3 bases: TGTGCCATCAGTGGGACCCAGGGGGACTATGGCTACACCTTC.

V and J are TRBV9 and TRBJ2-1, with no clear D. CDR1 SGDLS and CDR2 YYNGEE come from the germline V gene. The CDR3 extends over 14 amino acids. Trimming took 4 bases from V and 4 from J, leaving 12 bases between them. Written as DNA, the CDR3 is TGTGCCAGCAGCCATGGAACGGGTTACAATGAGCAGTTCTTC. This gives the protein CASSHGTGYNEQFF.

This CDR3 is CASSPRQGRETQYF. CDR3 nucleotides: TGCGCCAGCAGCCCAAGACAGGGTAGGGAGACCCAGTACTTC. The chain uses TRBV5-1 and TRBJ2-5, with TRBD1 matching 7 bases. This CDR3 is 14 amino acids long. Per germline, CDR1 SGHRS and CDR2 YFSETQ. After removal of 4 bases from V and 5 bases from J, the junction contained 8 bases not matched to a gene. Looking up the rest from reference TRBV5-1 and TRBJ2-5 gives the full variable domain: KAGVTQTPRYLIKTRGQQVTLSCSPISGHRSVSWYQQTPGQGLQFLFEYFSETQRNKGNFPGRFSGRQFSNSRSEMNVSTLELGDSALYLCASSPRQGRETQYFGPGTRLLVL.

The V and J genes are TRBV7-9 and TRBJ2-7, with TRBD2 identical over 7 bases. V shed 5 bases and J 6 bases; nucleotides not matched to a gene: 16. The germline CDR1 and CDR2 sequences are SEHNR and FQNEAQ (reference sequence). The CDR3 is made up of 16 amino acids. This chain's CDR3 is CASSHPETYIAGEQYF. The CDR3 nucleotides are TGTGCCAGCAGCCACCCCGAAACCTATATAGCGGGCGAGCAGTACTTC.